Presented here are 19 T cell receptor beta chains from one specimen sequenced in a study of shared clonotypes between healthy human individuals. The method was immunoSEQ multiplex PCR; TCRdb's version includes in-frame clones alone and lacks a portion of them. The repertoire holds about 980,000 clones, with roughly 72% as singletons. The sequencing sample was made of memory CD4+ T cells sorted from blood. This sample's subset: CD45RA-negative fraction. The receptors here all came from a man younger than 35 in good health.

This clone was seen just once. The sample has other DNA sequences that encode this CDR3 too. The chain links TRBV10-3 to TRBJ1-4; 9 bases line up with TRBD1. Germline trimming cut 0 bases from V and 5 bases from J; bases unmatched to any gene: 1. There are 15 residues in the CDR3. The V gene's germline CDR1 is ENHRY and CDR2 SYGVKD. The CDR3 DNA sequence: TGTGCCATCAGTGAGTCCGGGACAGGGAATGAAAAACTGTTTTTT. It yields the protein CAISESGTGNEKLFF.

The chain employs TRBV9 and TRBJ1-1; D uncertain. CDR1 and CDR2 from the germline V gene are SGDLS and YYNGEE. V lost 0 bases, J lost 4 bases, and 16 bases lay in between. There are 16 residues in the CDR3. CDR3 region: CASSVGYSAGGTEAFF. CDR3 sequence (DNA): TGTGCCAGCAGCGTAGGGTATTCGGCGGGCGGCACTGAAGCTTTCTTT.

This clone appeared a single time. The CDR3 DNA reads as TGTGCCAGCACGACGGGAAACTATGGCTACACCTTC. This encodes CASTTGNYGYTF. The V call is TRBV6-1, the J call TRBJ1-2; D uncertain. The germline V gene has CDR1 MNHNS and CDR2 SASEGT. The CDR3 contains 12 residues. With 7 bases removed from V and 2 bases from J, the gap between germline ends came to 8 bases.

The CDR3 reads CASSEQRSGEAFF. Here the CDR3 DNA reads TGTGCCAGCAGTGAACAGAGGTCGGGTGAAGCTTTCTTT. The rearrangement links TRBV6-1 to TRBJ1-1; no definite D call. The CDR3 covers 13 residues. The V and J ends lost 2 bases and 7 bases respectively, with 11 bases between them. Germline assignment: CDR1 MNHNS and CDR2 SASEGT.

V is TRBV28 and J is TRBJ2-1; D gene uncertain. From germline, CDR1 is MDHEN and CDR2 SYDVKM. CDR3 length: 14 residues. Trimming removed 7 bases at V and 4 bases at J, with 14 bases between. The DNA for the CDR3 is TGTGCCAGCAAATCTGGATCAATTTACAATGAGCAGTTCTTC. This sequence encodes CASKSGSIYNEQFF.

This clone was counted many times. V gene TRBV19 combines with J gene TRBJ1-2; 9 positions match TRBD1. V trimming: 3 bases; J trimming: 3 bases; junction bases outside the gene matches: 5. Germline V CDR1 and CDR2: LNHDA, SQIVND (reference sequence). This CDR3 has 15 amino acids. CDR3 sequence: CASSIEGQGDYGYTF. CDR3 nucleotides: TGTGCCAGTAGTATTGAGGGACAGGGTGACTATGGCTACACCTTC.

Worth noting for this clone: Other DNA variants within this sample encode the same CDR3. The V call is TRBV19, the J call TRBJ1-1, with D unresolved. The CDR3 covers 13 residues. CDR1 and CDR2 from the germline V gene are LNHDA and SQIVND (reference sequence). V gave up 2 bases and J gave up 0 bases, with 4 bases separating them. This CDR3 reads CASSISMNTEAFF. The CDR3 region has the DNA TGTGCCAGTAGTATATCCATGAACACTGAAGCTTTCTTT.

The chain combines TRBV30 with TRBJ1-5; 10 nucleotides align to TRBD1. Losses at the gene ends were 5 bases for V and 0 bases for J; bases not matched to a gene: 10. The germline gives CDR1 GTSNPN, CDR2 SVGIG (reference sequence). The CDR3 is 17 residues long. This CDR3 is CAWASGQGGYSNQPQHF. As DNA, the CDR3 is TGTGCCTGGGCCTCTGGACAGGGGGGATATAGCAATCAGCCCCAGCATTTT. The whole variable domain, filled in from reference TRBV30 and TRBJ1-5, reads SQTIHQWPATLVQPVGSPLSLECTVEGTSNPNLYWYRQAAGRGLQLLFYSVGIGQISSEVPQNLSASRPQDRQFILSSKKLLLSDSGFYLCAWASGQGGYSNQPQHFGDGTRLSIL.

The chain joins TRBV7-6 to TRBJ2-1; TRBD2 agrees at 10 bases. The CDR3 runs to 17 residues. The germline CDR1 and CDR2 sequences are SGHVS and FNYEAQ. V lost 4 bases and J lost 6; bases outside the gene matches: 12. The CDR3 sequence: CASSSTAGGPVGNEQFF. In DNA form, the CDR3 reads TGTGCCAGCAGCTCAACAGCGGGGGGGCCGGTTGGCAATGAGCAGTTCTTC.

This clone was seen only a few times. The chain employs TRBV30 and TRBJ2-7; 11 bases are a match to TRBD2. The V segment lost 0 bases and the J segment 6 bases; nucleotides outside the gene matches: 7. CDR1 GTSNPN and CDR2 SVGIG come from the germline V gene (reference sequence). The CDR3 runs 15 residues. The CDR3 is CAWSVLLAGEGEQYF. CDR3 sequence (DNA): TGTGCCTGGAGTGTACTACTAGCGGGAGAGGGCGAGCAGTACTTC.

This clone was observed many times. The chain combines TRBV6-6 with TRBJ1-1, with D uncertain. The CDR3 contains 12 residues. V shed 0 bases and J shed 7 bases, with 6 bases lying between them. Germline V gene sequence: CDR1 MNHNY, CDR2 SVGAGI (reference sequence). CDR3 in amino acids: CASSYSSVEAFF. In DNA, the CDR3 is TGTGCCAGCAGTTACTCTAGCGTTGAAGCTTTCTTT.

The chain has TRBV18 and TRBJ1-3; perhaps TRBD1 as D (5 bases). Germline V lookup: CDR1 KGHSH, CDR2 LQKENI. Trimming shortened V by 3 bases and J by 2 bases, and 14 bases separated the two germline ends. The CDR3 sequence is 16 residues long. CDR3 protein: CASSPGTPETGNTIYF. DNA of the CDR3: TGTGCCAGCTCACCCGGGACCCCCGAAACTGGAAACACCATATATTTT.

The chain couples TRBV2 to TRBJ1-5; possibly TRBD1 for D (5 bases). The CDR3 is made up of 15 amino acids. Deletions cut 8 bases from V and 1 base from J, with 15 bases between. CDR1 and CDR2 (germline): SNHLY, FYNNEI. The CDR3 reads CASELGAGSNQPQHF. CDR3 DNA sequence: TGTGCCAGCGAGCTAGGGGCGGGAAGCAATCAGCCCCAGCATTTT. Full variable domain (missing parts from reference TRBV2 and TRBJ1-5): EPEVTQTPSHQVTQMGQEVILRCVPISNHLYFYWYRQILGQKVEFLVSFYNNEISEKSEIFDDQFSVERPDGSNFTLKIRSTKLEDSAMYFCASELGAGSNQPQHFGDGTRLSIL.

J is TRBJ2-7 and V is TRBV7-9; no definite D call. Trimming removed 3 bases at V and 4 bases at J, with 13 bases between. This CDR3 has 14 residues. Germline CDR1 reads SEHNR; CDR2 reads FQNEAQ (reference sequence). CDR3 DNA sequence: TGTGCCAGCAGCTTCTCGAATCGGATTTACGAGCAGTACTTC. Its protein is CASSFSNRIYEQYF.

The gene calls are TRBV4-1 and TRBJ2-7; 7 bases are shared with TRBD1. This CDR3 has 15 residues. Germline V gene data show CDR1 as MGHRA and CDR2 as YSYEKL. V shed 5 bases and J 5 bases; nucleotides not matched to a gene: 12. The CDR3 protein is CASSVVSRGFDEQYF. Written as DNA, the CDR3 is TGCGCCAGCAGCGTCGTCAGCAGGGGGTTCGACGAGCAGTACTTC.

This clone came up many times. CDR3 amino acids: CASSDGRRSRETQYF. The CDR3 nucleotides read TGTGCCAGCAGTGATGGGAGGCGGTCCAGGGAGACCCAGTACTTC. The J gene is TRBJ2-5, the V gene TRBV25-1; D may be TRBD2 (6 bases). The V gene lost 3 bases and the J gene lost 5 bases, with 16 bases spanning the gap. The CDR3 contains 15 residues. Germline V gives CDR1 MGHDK, CDR2 SYGVNS.

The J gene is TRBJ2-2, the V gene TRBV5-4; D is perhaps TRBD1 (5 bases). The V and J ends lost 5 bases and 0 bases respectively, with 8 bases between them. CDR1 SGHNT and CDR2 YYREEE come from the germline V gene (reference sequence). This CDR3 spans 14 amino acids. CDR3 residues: CASSLDTNTGELFF. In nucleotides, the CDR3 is TGTGCCAGCAGTCTGGACACGAACACCGGGGAGCTGTTTTTT.

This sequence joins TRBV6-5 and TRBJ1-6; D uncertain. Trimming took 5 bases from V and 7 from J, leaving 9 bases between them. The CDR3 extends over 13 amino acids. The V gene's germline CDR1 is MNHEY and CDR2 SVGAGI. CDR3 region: CASSTQQNSPLHF. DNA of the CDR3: TGTGCCAGCAGTACCCAACAGAATTCACCCCTCCACTTT.

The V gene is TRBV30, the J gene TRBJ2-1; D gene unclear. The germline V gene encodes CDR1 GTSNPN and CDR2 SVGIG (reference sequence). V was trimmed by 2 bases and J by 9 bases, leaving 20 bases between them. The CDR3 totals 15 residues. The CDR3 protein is CAWSHPRASSLEQFF. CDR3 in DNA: TGTGCCTGGAGTCATCCCCGGGCTAGTTCTCTTGAGCAGTTCTTC.